This TCR beta chain was obtained from a study of regulatory T cells in long-lasting Graves disease. Study information: The definition of persistent Graves' disease was over 5 years of antithyroid drugs with positive TSH receptor antibodies. General study points: Accuracy could have been hurt by small sample size.

Time point meaning: persistent/refractory GD, antithyroid drugs over 5 years with positive TRAb. There was RNA extracted from PBMCs, and the TCR library was made from it. Graves' disease diagnosis was established per American Thyroid Association guidelines. This clonotype was seen a handful of times. Its antigen is unidentified. Through Arm-PCR of CDR3 regions and iRepertoire HTBI primers, TCR beta libraries were built. The authors' processing: Samples collectively showed fewer than 80 TRBV and approximately 15 TRBJ segments. TCRdb reprocessed the multiplex PCR reads via MiXCR and lists one record per CDR3 protein. The V and J calls and clone size come from TCRdb's table, not from the authors' own analysis. The repertoire holds hundreds of thousands of distinct CDR3 sequences, with about 32% as singletons. The length of the CDR3 is 18 residues. CDR1 is SGHRS, CDR2 YFSETQ, per germline. V gave up 4 bases and J gave up 1 base, with 21 bases separating them.

The sample here was peripheral blood mononuclear cells (PBMCs), taken when the disease was refractory, from a patient treated with antithyroid drugs. The sequence was collected from a female donor with Graves disease. V and J are TRBV5-1 and TRBJ1-5, with TRBD1 as a possible D gene (5 bases). The CDR3 loop reads CASSLRFRQPPSNQPQHF. The CDR3 region has the DNA TGCGCCAGCAGCCTGAGGTTTCGACAGCCCCCAAGCAATCAGCCCCAGCATTTT.